This T cell receptor beta chain was sequenced for a study of blood T cell repertoires in COVID-19. Per the original methods: From reference gene primer amplification, estimates of nucleated cell counts were derived. TCRdb's table, derived via immunoSEQ multiplex PCR, lists solely in-frame clones and lacks some. V, J and clone size derive from that table, while D and trimming were established from the DNA sequence. The data show hundreds of thousands of clones, with roughly 85% seen just once and 3% held by the top ten. The sequenced material came from peripheral blood. The TCR was taken from a man aged 18 to 30 with active or convalescent COVID-19.

In nucleotides, the CDR3 is TGTGCCAGCAGCATACCTAGCGGGGGGTACAATGAGCAGTTCTTC. As protein: CASSIPSGGYNEQFF. The V and J genes are TRBV2 and TRBJ2-1; 11 bases match TRBD2. CDR1 is SNHLY and CDR2 is FYNNEI in the germline V gene. J gave up 4 bases and V 6 bases, and 5 bases lay outside the gene matches. The CDR3 has 15 amino acids. Drawing the rest from reference TRBV2 and TRBJ2-1, the complete variable domain is EPEVTQTPSHQVTQMGQEVILRCVPISNHLYFYWYRQILGQKVEFLVSFYNNEISEKSEIFDDQFSVERPDGSNFTLKIRSTKLEDSAMYFCASSIPSGGYNEQFFGPGTRLTVL.